Below, 18 T cell receptor beta chains from the same sample are listed, as sequenced in a study of graft-versus-host responses after intestinal transplantation. Processed graft tissue released its intraepithelial and lamina propria lymphocytes. Method: immunoSEQ multiplex PCR; TCRdb's copy keeps in-frame clones and lacks some. The sample has around 3,600 clones; around 77% are singletons. Material: ileum tissue, obtained 950 to 1,200 days after intestinal transplantation. These receptors originate from a human patient who received an intestinal transplant, so some T cells may come from the graft donor.

The V gene is TRBV5-6, the J gene TRBJ2-7; 9 positions match TRBD1. Germline loops: CDR1 SGHDT, CDR2 YYEEEE. The ends lost 4 bases at V and 2 bases at J; junction bases unmatched: 10. The CDR3 has 16 amino acids. The CDR3 coding sequence is TGTGCCAGCAGCCTACCTCCCGGGACAGGGACCTACGAGCAGTACTTC. This translates into CASSLPPGTGTYEQYF.

The genes are TRBV27 and TRBJ2-6; a weak D match, TRBD1 (6 bases). In germline, CDR1 is MNHEY, CDR2 SMNVEV (reference sequence). This CDR3 spans 14 amino acids. V lost 5 bases and J 2 bases, leaving 7 bases between the germline ends. DNA of the CDR3: TGTGCCAGCAGTCAGGGGACTGGGGCCAACGTCCTGACTTTC. Translating gives CASSQGTGANVLTF.

J is TRBJ2-2 and V is TRBV11-2; 12 bases are a match to TRBD1. CDR1 and CDR2 from the germline V gene are SGHAT and FQNNGV. Trimming took 11 bases from V and 4 from J; bases not matched to a gene: 8. The CDR3 covers 15 residues. The CDR3 loop is CAGSGTGGFTGELFF. The CDR3 DNA reads as TGTGCCGGTTCCGGGACAGGGGGCTTCACCGGGGAGCTGTTTTTT.

The CDR3 protein is CAISEGEGAYEQYV. Written as DNA, the CDR3 is TGTGCCATCAGTGAGGGGGAGGGGGCCTACGAGCAGTACGTC. The genes are TRBV10-3 and TRBJ2-7; D perhaps matches TRBD2 (7 bases). Germline V gene data show CDR1 as ENHRY and CDR2 as SYGVKD. The V gene lost 2 bases and the J gene lost 2 bases, with 10 bases spanning the gap. This CDR3 is built from 14 residues.

This chain joins TRBV6-6 and TRBJ2-3; D gene unclear. V was trimmed by 0 bases and J by 10 bases, leaving 8 bases between them. The CDR3 loop spans 12 amino acids. Germline loops: CDR1 MNHNY, CDR2 SVGAGI (reference sequence). CDR3 in DNA: TGTGCCAGCAGTTACTCGGAGAACGCGCAGTATTTT. This gives the protein CASSYSENAQYF.

The chain couples TRBV9 to TRBJ2-5; 9 nucleotides match TRBD1. The CDR3 is made up of 14 amino acids. The junction had 5 bases not matched to a gene; V was cut back by 4 bases and J by 4 bases. Germline V gene lookup returns CDR1 SGDLS and CDR2 YYNGEE. CDR3 region: CASSSQDRGETQYF. CDR3 sequence (DNA): TGTGCCAGCAGCTCCCAGGACAGGGGAGAGACCCAGTACTTC.

V gene TRBV5-1 combines with J gene TRBJ1-5, with D unclear. V lost 4 bases and J lost 5, with 13 bases in between. CDR1 SGHRS and CDR2 YFSETQ come from the germline V gene. The CDR3 runs 14 residues. The CDR3 spells CASSPGSGHQPQHF. The CDR3 nucleotides are TGCGCCAGCAGCCCGGGCAGCGGGCATCAGCCCCAGCATTTT.

V gene TRBV7-2 combines with J gene TRBJ1-5; D ambiguous. CDR1 is SGHTA, CDR2 FQGNSA, per germline. The V end lost 5 bases, the J end lost 5 bases, and 10 bases lay between the germline ends. This CDR3 spans 13 amino acids. The CDR3 region is CASSLRRDQPQHF. In DNA, the CDR3 is TGTGCCAGCAGCCTACGAAGAGATCAGCCCCAGCATTTT.

CDR3 sequence (DNA): TGTGCCAGCAAGGGGGGGCGGAACACTGAAGCTTTCTTT. Its translation: CASKGGRNTEAFF. This chain links TRBV28 with TRBJ1-1, with D possibly TRBD1 on 6 matching bases. Germline CDR1 reads MDHEN; CDR2 reads SYDVKM. Trimming cost V 7 bases and J 1 base, with 10 bases left between them. CDR3 length: 13 residues.

The gene calls are TRBV7-9 and TRBJ2-1; 8 bases map to TRBD2. The CDR3 is 16 amino acids. V lost 1 base to trimming and J lost 5 bases; unmatched junction nucleotides: 7. The germline V gene has CDR1 SEHNR and CDR2 FQNEAQ (reference sequence). The chain's CDR3 is CASSLGMAGGHNEQFF. The CDR3 DNA reads as TGTGCCAGCAGCTTAGGAATGGCGGGAGGCCACAATGAGCAGTTCTTC.

CDR3 sequence reads: CASSPPRGTPGGGYTF. CDR3 coding DNA: TGTGCCAGCAGCCCGCCCCGGGGGACACCGGGGGGGGGCTACACCTTC. The gene calls are TRBV7-9 and TRBJ1-2; tentatively, D is TRBD1 (6 bases). The germline V gene has CDR1 SEHNR and CDR2 FQNEAQ (reference sequence). V was cut by 5 bases and J by 8 bases, with 24 bases left in between. The CDR3 covers 16 residues.

This rearrangement joins TRBV28 to TRBJ1-2; D gene unclear. Germline V gene lookup returns CDR1 MDHEN and CDR2 SYDVKM. The CDR3 is 12 amino acids. Trimming stripped 5 bases from V and 4 bases from J, with 8 bases between. The CDR3 sequence: CASSAYTYGYTF. The CDR3 DNA reads as TGTGCCAGCAGTGCCTACACCTATGGCTACACCTTC.

The V and J genes are TRBV10-3 and TRBJ1-1, with D uncertain. Germline V gene data show CDR1 as ENHRY and CDR2 as SYGVKD. The CDR3 loop spans 16 amino acids. The V and J ends lost 3 bases and 3 bases respectively, with 17 bases between them. Here the CDR3 reads CAISEGLSVVDTEAFF. The CDR3 DNA follows: TGTGCCATCAGTGAAGGGCTATCGGTGGTGGACACTGAAGCTTTCTTT.

The sample holds one count of this clone. The chain is built from TRBV27 and TRBJ2-4; either TRBD1 or TRBD2 may supply D (5 bases each). Trimming cost V 3 bases and J 8 bases, with 11 bases left between them. Per the germline V gene, CDR1 is MNHEY and CDR2 is SMNVEV (reference sequence). The CDR3 consists of 13 residues. The CDR3 DNA follows: TGTGCCAGCAGTTTGGGACCCTGGGACATTCAGTACTTC. Its translation: CASSLGPWDIQYF.

This chain uses TRBV6-5 with TRBJ2-5, with 7 nucleotides matching TRBD2. The assigned J gene may be wrong: the sequence end matches TRBJ2-7 better. The CDR3 runs to 13 residues. Germline values: CDR1 MNHEY, CDR2 SVGAGI. The CDR3 DNA is TGTGCCACGTCCGGCGGGGGCTCCTACGAGCAGTACTTC. It is translated as CATSGGGSYEQYF.

This clone showed up just a few times. The chain combines TRBV4-1 with TRBJ2-6; TRBD1 might be the D (6 bases). V lost 0 bases and J 1 base, leaving 13 bases between the germline ends. CDR1 and CDR2 from the germline V gene are MGHRA and YSYEKL. The CDR3 is 18 residues long. The CDR3 nucleotides read TGCGCCAGCAGCCAAGAGACAGGTGCCTTATCTGGGGCCAACGTCCTGACTTTC. Its protein product is CASSQETGALSGANVLTF.

This clone was detected a few times. The J gene is TRBJ1-3, the V gene TRBV7-9, with a possible D match to TRBD1 (5 bases). The CDR3 runs 12 residues. The V end lost 6 bases, the J end lost 4 bases, and 7 bases lay between the germline ends. Germline V gives CDR1 SEHNR, CDR2 FQNEAQ (reference sequence). The CDR3 spells CASRRQGNTIYF. CDR3 sequence (DNA): TGTGCCAGCAGACGACAGGGAAACACCATATATTTT.

The chain has TRBV6-1 and TRBJ2-1; the D call may be TRBD1 or TRBD2 (5 bases each). The V gene lost 5 bases and the J gene lost 3 bases, with 8 bases spanning the gap. The CDR3 has 13 amino acids. Germline V gene lookup returns CDR1 MNHNS and CDR2 SASEGT. This CDR3 reads CASSRDLYNEQFF. The CDR3 DNA reads TGTGCCAGCAGTCGGGACCTCTACAATGAGCAGTTCTTC.